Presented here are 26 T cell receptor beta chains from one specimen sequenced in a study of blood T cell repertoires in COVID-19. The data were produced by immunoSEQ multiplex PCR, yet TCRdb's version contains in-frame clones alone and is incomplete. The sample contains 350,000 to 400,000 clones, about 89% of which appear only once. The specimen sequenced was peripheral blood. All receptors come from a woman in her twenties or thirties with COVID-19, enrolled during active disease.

Written as DNA, the CDR3 is TGTGCCAGCAGCCCCGCGGCAGCTAACTATGGCTACACCTTC. As protein: CASSPAAANYGYTF. This chain links TRBV7-2 with TRBJ1-2; unclear D gene. V was trimmed by 5 bases and J by 0 bases, leaving 10 bases between them. The CDR3 runs 14 residues. CDR1 is SGHTA, CDR2 FQGNSA, per germline.

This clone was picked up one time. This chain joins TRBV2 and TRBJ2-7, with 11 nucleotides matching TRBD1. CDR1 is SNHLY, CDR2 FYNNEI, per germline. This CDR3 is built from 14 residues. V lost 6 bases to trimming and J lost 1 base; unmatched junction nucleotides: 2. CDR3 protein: CASRGTGGSYEQYF. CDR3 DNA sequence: TGTGCCAGCAGGGGGACAGGGGGTTCCTACGAGCAGTACTTC.

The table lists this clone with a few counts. CDR3 sequence reads: CASRREESSYEQYV. In DNA form, the CDR3 reads TGTGCCAGCCGGCGGGAGGAGTCCTCCTACGAGCAGTACGTC. The chain has TRBV2 and TRBJ2-7; 8 bases are shared with TRBD2. The germline gives CDR1 SNHLY, CDR2 FYNNEI. The trim removed 8 bases at V and 0 bases at J, leaving 6 bases unmatched. This CDR3 is built from 14 residues.

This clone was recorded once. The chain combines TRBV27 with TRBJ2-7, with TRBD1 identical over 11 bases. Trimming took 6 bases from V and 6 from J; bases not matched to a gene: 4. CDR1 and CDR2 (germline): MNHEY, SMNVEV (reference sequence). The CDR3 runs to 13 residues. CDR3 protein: CASSGTGGFEQYF. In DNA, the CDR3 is TGTGCCAGCAGCGGGACAGGGGGATTCGAGCAGTACTTC.

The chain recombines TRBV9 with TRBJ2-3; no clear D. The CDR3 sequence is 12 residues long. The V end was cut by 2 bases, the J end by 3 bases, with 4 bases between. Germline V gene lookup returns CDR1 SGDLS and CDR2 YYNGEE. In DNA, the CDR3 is TGTGCCAGCAGCGTTATGACAGATACGCAGTATTTT. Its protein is CASSVMTDTQYF.

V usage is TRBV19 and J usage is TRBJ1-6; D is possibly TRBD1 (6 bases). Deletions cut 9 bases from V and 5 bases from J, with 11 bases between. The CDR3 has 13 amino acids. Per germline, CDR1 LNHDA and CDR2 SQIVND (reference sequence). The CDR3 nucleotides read TGTGCCAGCGGGACACCAAATAATTCACCCCTCCACTTT. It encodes CASGTPNNSPLHF.

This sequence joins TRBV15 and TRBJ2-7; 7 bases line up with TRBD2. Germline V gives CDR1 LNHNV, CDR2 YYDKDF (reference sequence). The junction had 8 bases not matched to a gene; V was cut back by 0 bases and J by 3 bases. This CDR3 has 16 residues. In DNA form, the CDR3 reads TGTGCCACCAGCAGAGATGAGGCGGGGGAAGGCTACGAGCAGTACTTC. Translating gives CATSRDEAGEGYEQYF.

The CDR3 spells CASSLAAGFYNEQFF. In DNA, the CDR3 is TGTGCCAGCAGCTTAGCCGCGGGCTTCTACAATGAGCAGTTCTTC. This chain uses TRBV7-9 with TRBJ2-1, with D possibly being TRBD2 (5 bases). V was clipped by 0 bases and J by 3 bases, with 9 bases between them. CDR3 size: 15 residues. CDR1 is SEHNR and CDR2 is FQNEAQ in the germline V gene (reference sequence).

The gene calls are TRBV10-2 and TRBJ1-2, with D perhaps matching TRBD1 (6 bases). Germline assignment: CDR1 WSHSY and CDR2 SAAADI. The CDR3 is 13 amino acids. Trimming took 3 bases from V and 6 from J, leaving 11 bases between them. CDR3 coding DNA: TGCGCCAGCAGTGACCTAGGGGGGGATGGCTACACCTTC. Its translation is CASSDLGGDGYTF.

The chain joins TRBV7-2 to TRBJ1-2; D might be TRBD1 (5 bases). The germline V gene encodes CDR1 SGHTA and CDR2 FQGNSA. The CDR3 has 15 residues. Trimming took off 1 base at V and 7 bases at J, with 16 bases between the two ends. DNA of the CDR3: TGTGCCAGCAGCTTAGGCGGTCACAGGTCTGGTGGCTACACCTTC. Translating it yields CASSLGGHRSGGYTF.

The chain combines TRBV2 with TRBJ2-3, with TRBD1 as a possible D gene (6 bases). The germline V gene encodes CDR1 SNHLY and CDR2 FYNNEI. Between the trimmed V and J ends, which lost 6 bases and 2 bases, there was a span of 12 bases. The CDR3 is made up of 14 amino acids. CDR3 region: CASRGDKVTDTQYF. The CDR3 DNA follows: TGTGCCAGCAGGGGGGACAAAGTCACAGATACGCAGTATTTT.

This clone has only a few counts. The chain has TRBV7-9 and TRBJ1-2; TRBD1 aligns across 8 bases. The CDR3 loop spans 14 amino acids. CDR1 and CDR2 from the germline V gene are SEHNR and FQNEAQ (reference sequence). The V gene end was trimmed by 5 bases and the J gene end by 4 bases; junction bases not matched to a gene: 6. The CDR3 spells CASSDGQGPYGYTF. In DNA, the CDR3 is TGTGCCAGCAGCGATGGACAGGGCCCCTATGGCTACACCTTC.

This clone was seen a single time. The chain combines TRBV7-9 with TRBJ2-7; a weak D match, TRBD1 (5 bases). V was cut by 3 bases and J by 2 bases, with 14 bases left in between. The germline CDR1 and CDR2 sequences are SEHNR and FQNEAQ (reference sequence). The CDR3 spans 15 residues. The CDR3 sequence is CASSLLGDSTYEQYF. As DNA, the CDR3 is TGTGCCAGCAGCTTGCTCGGTGACAGCACCTACGAGCAGTACTTC.

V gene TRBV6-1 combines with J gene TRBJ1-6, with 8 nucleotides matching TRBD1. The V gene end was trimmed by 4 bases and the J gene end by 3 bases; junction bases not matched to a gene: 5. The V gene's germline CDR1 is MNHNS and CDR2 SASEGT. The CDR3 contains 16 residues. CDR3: CASSGTGIIYNSPLHF. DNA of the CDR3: TGTGCCAGCAGTGGGACAGGGATAATCTATAATTCACCCCTCCACTTT.

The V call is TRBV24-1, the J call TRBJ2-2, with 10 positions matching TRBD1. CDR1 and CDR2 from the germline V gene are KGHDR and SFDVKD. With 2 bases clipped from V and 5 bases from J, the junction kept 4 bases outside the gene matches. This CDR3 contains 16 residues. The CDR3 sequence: CATSDSGTGVTGELFF. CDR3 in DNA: TGTGCCACCAGTGATTCCGGGACAGGGGTAACCGGGGAGCTGTTTTTT.

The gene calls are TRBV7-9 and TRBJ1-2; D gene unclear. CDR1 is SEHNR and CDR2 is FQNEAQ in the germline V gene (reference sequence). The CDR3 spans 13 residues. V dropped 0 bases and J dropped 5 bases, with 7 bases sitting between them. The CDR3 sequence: CASSLALGYGYTF. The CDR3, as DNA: TGTGCCAGCAGCTTAGCCCTCGGGTATGGCTACACCTTC.

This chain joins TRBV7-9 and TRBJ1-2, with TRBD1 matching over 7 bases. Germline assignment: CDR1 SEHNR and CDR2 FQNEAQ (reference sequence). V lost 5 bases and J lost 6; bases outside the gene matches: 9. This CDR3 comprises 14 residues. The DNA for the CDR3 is TGTGCCAGCAGCCCGGTGCAGGGGGGAAATGGCTACACCTTC. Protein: CASSPVQGGNGYTF.

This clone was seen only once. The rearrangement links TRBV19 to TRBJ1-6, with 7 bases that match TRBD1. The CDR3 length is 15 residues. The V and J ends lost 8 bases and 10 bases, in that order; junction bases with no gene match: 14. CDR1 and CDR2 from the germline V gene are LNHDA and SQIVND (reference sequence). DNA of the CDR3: TGTGCCAGTCGACAACAGACAGGGATAGGATCACCCCTCCACTTT. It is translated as CASRQQTGIGSPLHF. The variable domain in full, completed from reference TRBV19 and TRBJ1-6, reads DGGITQSPKYLFRKEGQNVTLSCEQNLNHDAMYWYRQDPGQGLRLIYYSQIVNDFQKGDIAEGYSVSREKKESFPLTVTSAQKNPTAFYLCASRQQTGIGSPLHFGNGTRLTVT.

The CDR3 DNA sequence: TGTGCCAGCAGCTTTTCGACAGAGAATTCACCCCTCCACTTT. Its translation: CASSFSTENSPLHF. The chain combines TRBV7-9 with TRBJ1-6; perhaps TRBD1 as D (5 bases). CDR1 is SEHNR, CDR2 FQNEAQ, per germline (reference sequence). This CDR3 comprises 14 residues. Trimming removed 3 bases from V and 7 bases from J, with 10 bases in between.

CDR3 region: CASSLEQVSLYFDQPQHF. CDR3 coding DNA: TGTGCCAGCAGCTTGGAACAGGTCAGTTTATATTTCGATCAGCCCCAGCATTTT. The chain carries TRBV7-2 and TRBJ1-5; the D gene is possibly TRBD1 (5 bases). Trimming left V 3 bases short and J 5 bases short, with 23 bases between. This CDR3 comprises 18 residues. The germline CDR1 and CDR2 sequences are SGHTA and FQGNSA.

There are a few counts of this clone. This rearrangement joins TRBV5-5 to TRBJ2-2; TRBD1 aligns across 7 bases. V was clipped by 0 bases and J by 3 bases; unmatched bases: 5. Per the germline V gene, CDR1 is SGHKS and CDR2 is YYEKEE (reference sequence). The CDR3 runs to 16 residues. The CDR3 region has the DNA TGTGCCAGCAGCTTGGGTGGCAGGGGGTACACCGGGGAGCTGTTTTTT. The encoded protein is CASSLGGRGYTGELFF.

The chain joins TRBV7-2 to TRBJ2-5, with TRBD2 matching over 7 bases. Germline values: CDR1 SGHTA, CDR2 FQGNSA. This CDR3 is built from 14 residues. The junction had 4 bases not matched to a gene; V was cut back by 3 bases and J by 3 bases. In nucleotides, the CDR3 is TGTGCCAGCAGCTTGGCACTAGCGAAAGAGACCCAGTACTTC. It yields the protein CASSLALAKETQYF.

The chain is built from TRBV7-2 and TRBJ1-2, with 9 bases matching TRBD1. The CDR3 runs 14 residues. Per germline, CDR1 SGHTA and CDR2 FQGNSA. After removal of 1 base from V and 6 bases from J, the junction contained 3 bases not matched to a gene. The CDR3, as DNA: TGTGCCAGCAGCTTAGGTTGGACAGGGGATGGCTACACCTTC. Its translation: CASSLGWTGDGYTF.

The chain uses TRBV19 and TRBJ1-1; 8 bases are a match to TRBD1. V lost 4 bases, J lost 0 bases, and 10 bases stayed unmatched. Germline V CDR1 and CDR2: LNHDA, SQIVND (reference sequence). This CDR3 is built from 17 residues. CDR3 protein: CASSKTGAAAMNTEAFF. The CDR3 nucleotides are TGTGCCAGTAGTAAGACAGGGGCGGCCGCAATGAACACTGAAGCTTTCTTT.

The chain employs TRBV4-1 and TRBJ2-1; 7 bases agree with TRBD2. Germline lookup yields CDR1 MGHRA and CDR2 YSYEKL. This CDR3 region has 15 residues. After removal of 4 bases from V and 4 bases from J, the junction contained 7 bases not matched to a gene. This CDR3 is CASSPLGLVYNEQFF. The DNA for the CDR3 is TGCGCCAGCAGCCCCCTTGGACTAGTTTACAATGAGCAGTTCTTC.

The CDR3 is CASGRFYNSPLHF. The CDR3 coding sequence is TGTGCCAGCGGTCGGTTCTATAATTCACCCCTCCACTTT. The chain employs TRBV28 and TRBJ1-6, with no clear D. Germline loops: CDR1 MDHEN, CDR2 SYDVKM. The V end lost 8 bases, the J end lost 3 bases, and 8 bases lay between the germline ends. The CDR3 runs to 13 residues.